A single sample is the source of the 26 T cell receptor beta chains below, sequenced in a study of Ad26.COV2.S vaccination and SARS-CoV-2 variants. Treatment meaning: around 19 received Ad26.COV2.S at low or high dose, single or two shots; roughly five received placebo; per-sample allocation not given. Collection of samples fell on day 63 after the first vaccine or placebo injection. TCRdb's table, derived via immunoSEQ multiplex PCR, lists solely in-frame clones and lacks some. The sample shows about 680,000 clones, around 92% of them seen only once. The sequenced sample was peripheral blood, obtained in a trial of Ad26.COV2.S vaccine versus placebo. These receptors all stem from a person between 18 and 59 years old who received the Ad26.COV2.S COVID-19 vaccine or a placebo.

This chain joins TRBV5-1 and TRBJ2-1; D might be TRBD1 (6 bases). Trimming removed 4 bases at V and 2 bases at J, with 13 bases between. The CDR3 consists of 15 residues. Germline V lookup: CDR1 SGHRS, CDR2 YFSETQ. The CDR3 DNA sequence: TGCGCCAGCAGCAGGACAGACCGTCCCTACAATGAGCAGTTCTTC. Translation: CASSRTDRPYNEQFF.

A remark on this clone: In the same sample, other DNA sequences code for this CDR3. The chain recombines TRBV19 with TRBJ2-3, with D maybe TRBD1 (6 bases). V lost 0 bases and J 5 bases, leaving 6 bases between the germline ends. Germline assignment: CDR1 LNHDA and CDR2 SQIVND (reference sequence). The CDR3 runs 13 residues. The CDR3 sequence: CASSIDRGDTQYF. The CDR3 DNA reads TGTGCCAGTAGTATAGACAGGGGAGATACGCAGTATTTT.

This clone has a handful of counts. The chain employs TRBV9 and TRBJ2-2; D is uncertain. The CDR3 covers 15 residues. Deletions cut 4 bases from V and 1 base from J, with 11 bases between. CDR1 and CDR2 from the germline V gene are SGDLS and YYNGEE. CDR3 loop: CASSPLMRNTGELFF. In DNA, the CDR3 is TGTGCCAGCAGCCCCTTAATGAGGAACACCGGGGAGCTGTTTTTT.

This sequence joins TRBV3-1 (or the pseudogene TRBV3-2) and TRBJ1-2; D is uncertain. The CDR3 has 13 residues. Trimming removed 3 bases at V and 10 bases at J, with 15 bases between. Germline V gene lookup returns CDR1 LGHDT and CDR2 YNNKEL (reference sequence). The CDR3 sequence is CASSQGHGLLYTF. The CDR3 DNA reads as TGTGCCAGCAGCCAGGGTCACGGGCTGCTCTACACCTTC.

The chain links TRBV7-2 to TRBJ2-7; D is uncertain. Germline V gene lookup returns CDR1 SGHTA and CDR2 FQGNSA. V lost 1 base, J lost 4 bases, and 11 bases lay in between. This CDR3 contains 14 residues. The CDR3 nucleotides are TGTGCCAGCAGCTTAGGGGCCAGCCATTACGAGCAGTACTTC. Its translation is CASSLGASHYEQYF.

The chain employs TRBV7-6 and TRBJ1-1; maybe TRBD1 (5 bases). V was trimmed by 1 base and J by 1 base, leaving 16 bases between them. CDR1 SGHVS and CDR2 FNYEAQ come from the germline V gene. The CDR3 has 17 amino acids. The CDR3 loop reads CASSLGWDPEGNTEAFF. In DNA, the CDR3 is TGTGCCAGCAGCTTAGGGTGGGACCCCGAGGGGAACACTGAAGCTTTCTTT.

The chain is built from TRBV5-1 and TRBJ2-2; D may match TRBD1 or TRBD2 (6 bases each). CDR1 and CDR2 (germline): SGHRS, YFSETQ. Trimming took 4 bases from V and 7 from J, leaving 14 bases between them. This CDR3 spans 14 amino acids. The CDR3 region has the DNA TGCGCCAGCAGCCGTGGGGGGCAGAACGGGGAGCTGTTTTTT. This sequence encodes CASSRGGQNGELFF.

This clone came up a few times. V gene TRBV7-9 combines with J gene TRBJ1-5; D is undetermined. The CDR3 consists of 14 residues. Per the germline V gene, CDR1 is SEHNR and CDR2 is FQNEAQ (reference sequence). Trimming removed 0 bases at V and 5 bases at J, with 8 bases between. CDR3 protein: CASSLAGFDQPQHF. CDR3 DNA sequence: TGTGCCAGCAGCTTAGCTGGGTTCGATCAGCCCCAGCATTTT.

This sequence joins TRBV5-1 and TRBJ1-2; 9 bases are a match to TRBD1. V gave up 2 bases and J gave up 6 bases; unmatched junction bases: 5. CDR3 length equals 14 residues. CDR1 is SGHRS, CDR2 YFSETQ, per germline. The CDR3 nucleotides read TGCGCCAGCAGCTTTACAGGGGGCGTGGATGGCTACACCTTC. This translates into CASSFTGGVDGYTF. Filled out from reference TRBV5-1 and TRBJ1-2, the complete variable domain reads KAGVTQTPRYLIKTRGQQVTLSCSPISGHRSVSWYQQTPGQGLQFLFEYFSETQRNKGNFPGRFSGRQFSNSRSEMNVSTLELGDSALYLCASSFTGGVDGYTFGSGTRLTVV.

The chain recombines TRBV19 with TRBJ2-7; 10 nucleotides line up with TRBD1. Unmatched junction bases numbered 4, after V lost 7 bases and J lost 4 bases. This CDR3 spans 13 amino acids. Germline lookup yields CDR1 LNHDA and CDR2 SQIVND (reference sequence). The DNA of the CDR3 is TGTGCCAGTACAGGACAGGGGGGATACGAGCAGTACTTC. Protein product: CASTGQGGYEQYF.

The chain links TRBV7-3 to TRBJ2-2; a possible D gene is TRBD1 (6 bases). V dropped 2 bases and J dropped 1 base, with 11 bases sitting between them. The CDR3 extends over 16 amino acids. In germline, CDR1 is SGHTA, CDR2 FQGTGA. This CDR3 reads CASSLVGAGNTGELFF. The CDR3 DNA is TGTGCCAGCAGCTTAGTGGGGGCAGGGAACACCGGGGAGCTGTTTTTT.

This chain uses TRBV2 with TRBJ2-5, with 10 positions matching TRBD1. The CDR3 is 13 residues long. The V gene's germline CDR1 is SNHLY and CDR2 FYNNEI. V shed 6 bases, J shed 5 bases, and the junction held 3 bases outside the gene matches. The CDR3 protein is CASSLDRGETQYF. The CDR3 DNA sequence: TGTGCCAGCAGCCTGGACAGGGGGGAGACCCAGTACTTC.

This chain links TRBV10-3 with TRBJ2-7; D perhaps matches TRBD1 (5 bases). The CDR3 extends over 12 amino acids. V was pared by 10 bases and J by 2 bases, with 12 bases between. The germline V gene encodes CDR1 ENHRY and CDR2 SYGVKD. The DNA of the CDR3 is TGTGCCACAGCACCAGGGCCCTACGAGCAGTACTTC. Translating it yields CATAPGPYEQYF.

The gene calls are TRBV30 and TRBJ1-6; no clear D. The V gene lost 3 bases and the J gene lost 7 bases, with 10 bases spanning the gap. This CDR3 region has 13 residues. CDR1 GTSNPN and CDR2 SVGIG come from the germline V gene (reference sequence). Here the CDR3 reads CAWRETLNSPLHF. In DNA form, the CDR3 reads TGTGCCTGGAGGGAAACGTTGAATTCACCCCTCCACTTT.

The rearrangement joins TRBV19 to TRBJ1-1; D is unresolved. The ends were cut back, 6 bases at V and 10 bases at J, with 15 bases in the middle. The CDR3 runs to 12 residues. Germline CDR1 and CDR2: LNHDA and SQIVND (reference sequence). The CDR3 here is CASRRTKSGAFF. CDR3 DNA sequence: TGTGCCAGTAGGAGAACGAAGTCAGGAGCTTTCTTT.

V and J are TRBV6-4 and TRBJ2-4; D call uncertain. V lost 7 bases, J lost 14 bases, and 9 bases lay in between. Germline CDR1 is MRHNA and CDR2 is SNTAGT. The CDR3 loop spans 9 amino acids. In DNA form, the CDR3 reads TGTGCCAGCATATATGCAGAGTACTTC. It specifies CASIYAEYF.

In this sample, this clone turned up once. The chain joins TRBV10-2 to TRBJ1-5; TRBD1 agrees at 7 bases. V gave up 4 bases and J gave up 0 bases; unmatched junction bases: 6. CDR3 length: 16 amino acids. Germline lookup yields CDR1 WSHSY and CDR2 SAAADI. In nucleotides, the CDR3 is TGCGCCAGCAGTGGTGACAGGGCCATTAGCAATCAGCCCCAGCATTTT. Amino acid sequence: CASSGDRAISNQPQHF.

The chain has TRBV19 and TRBJ2-1; 8 bases fit TRBD2. The CDR3 is 16 amino acids. CDR1 is LNHDA, CDR2 SQIVND, per germline (reference sequence). With V trimmed by 7 bases and J by 5 bases, 13 bases remained unmatched. As DNA, the CDR3 is TGTGCCAGTACCCCTCGGATGGCGGGAGGAAACAATGAGCAGTTCTTC. Protein: CASTPRMAGGNNEQFF.

CDR3 coding DNA: TGTGCCAGCAGCCAAGCAACAGGGGGGCAAGAGACCCAGTACTTC. Amino acids: CASSQATGGQETQYF. The chain uses TRBV3-1 (or the pseudogene TRBV3-2) and TRBJ2-5; 8 bases fit TRBD1. The CDR3 has 15 amino acids. Losses at the gene ends were 1 base for V and 2 bases for J; bases not matched to a gene: 3. Germline loops: CDR1 LGHDT, CDR2 YNNKEL (reference sequence).

The chain carries TRBV4-2 and TRBJ1-1; tentative D call: TRBD1 (5 bases). CDR1 LGHNA and CDR2 YNFKEQ come from the germline V gene. The CDR3 is 16 amino acids. V lost 3 bases to trimming and J lost 4 bases, with 18 bases between them. The CDR3 sequence: CASSQKRASGGTEAFF. The DNA for the CDR3 is TGTGCCAGCAGCCAGAAAAGGGCTTCTGGGGGCACTGAAGCTTTCTTT.

This chain uses TRBV24-1 with TRBJ2-7, with 7 bases that match TRBD2. From germline, CDR1 is KGHDR and CDR2 SFDVKD. The CDR3 consists of 15 residues. V was clipped by 7 bases and J by 6 bases; unmatched bases: 14. CDR3 DNA: TGTGCCACCAGCGGGGGGATTATCCTGTTGGGCGAGCAGTACTTC. Its protein product is CATSGGIILLGEQYF.

The chain recombines TRBV6-6 with TRBJ1-1; D remains unclear. The CDR3 contains 14 residues. Germline V gives CDR1 MNHNY, CDR2 SVGAGI (reference sequence). The germline V and J ends were trimmed by 2 bases and 1 base, with 8 bases remaining between them. The CDR3 is CASSYEDGNTEAFF. In nucleotides, the CDR3 is TGTGCCAGCAGTTACGAGGACGGGAACACTGAAGCTTTCTTT.

A remark on this clone: The same CDR3 can be traced to other DNA sequences in this sample. The chain links TRBV18 to TRBJ2-7, with 7 nucleotides matching TRBD2. Trimming took 3 bases from V and 2 from J; bases not matched to a gene: 4. The germline V gene encodes CDR1 KGHSH and CDR2 LQKENI. The CDR3 length is 14 residues. Here the CDR3 DNA reads TGTGCCAGCTCACCCCCGGGACTACCCTACGAGCAGTACTTC. Residues: CASSPPGLPYEQYF.

The chain joins TRBV18 to TRBJ2-5; TRBD1 aligns across 7 bases. The junction had 7 bases not matched to a gene; V was cut back by 5 bases and J by 1 base. The germline V gene encodes CDR1 KGHSH and CDR2 LQKENI. This CDR3 has 15 amino acids. The CDR3 protein is CASSSTTGPQETQYF. CDR3 nucleotides: TGTGCCAGCTCATCAACGACAGGGCCCCAAGAGACCCAGTACTTC. The entire variable domain, with the rest obtained from reference TRBV18 and TRBJ2-5, is as follows: NAGVMQNPRHLVRRRGQEARLRCSPMKGHSHVYWYRQLPEEGLKFMVYLQKENIIDESGMPKERFSAEFPKEGPSILRIQQVVRGDSAAYFCASSSTTGPQETQYFGPGTRLLVL.

CDR3: CAWSVGRVSSYEQYF. The CDR3 nucleotides are TGTGCCTGGAGTGTAGGGCGGGTAAGCTCCTACGAGCAGTACTTC. The chain is built from TRBV30 and TRBJ2-7; D is perhaps TRBD2 (5 bases). V was shortened by 0 bases and J by 0 bases, with 12 bases between the two germline ends. The germline V gene encodes CDR1 GTSNPN and CDR2 SVGIG (reference sequence). CDR3 size: 15 residues.

The chain combines TRBV25-1 with TRBJ2-1; 9 bases agree with TRBD1. V was pared by 6 bases and J by 2 bases, with 5 bases of the junction left unmatched. The length of the CDR3 is 15 residues. Germline CDR1 MGHDK, CDR2 SYGVNS. The CDR3 region has the DNA TGTGCCAGCAGCGGGGACAGGGTTCCCTACAATGAGCAGTTCTTC. It codes for CASSGDRVPYNEQFF.